Listed below are T cell receptor beta chains from one sample, sequenced in a study of untreated major depressive disorder. Sequencing used immunoSEQ multiplex PCR; TCRdb keeps in-frame clones, though not all of them. Here the sample spans approximately 20,000 clones, roughly nine tenths being singletons. Specimen: CD4+ T cells from PBMCs. Source of these receptors: a middle-aged woman with major depressive disorder. The CDR3 runs from the conserved cysteine through the conserved F or W. D genes are given only for firm matches.

CDR3nt: TGTGCCAGCAGCTGGACAGGGGCCTATGGCTACACCTTC; CDR3aa: CASSWTGAYGYTF; d_gene: TRBD1; j_gene: TRBJ1-2; v_gene: TRBV7-3
CDR3nt: TGTGCCAGCAGCTTGCGGGGGGGCATAGCAGATACGCAGTATTTT; CDR3aa: CASSLRGGIADTQYF; d_gene: TRBD2; j_gene: TRBJ2-3; v_gene: TRBV11-3
CDR3nt: TGTGCCAGCGGCAGGTCAGGGTCGAACACCGGGGAGCTGTTTTTT; CDR3aa: CASGRSGSNTGELFF; d_gene: .; j_gene: TRBJ2-2; v_gene: TRBV2
CDR3nt: TGTGCTAGCAGCCACTCAATACAAGAGACCCAGTACTTC; CDR3aa: CASSHSIQETQYF; d_gene: .; j_gene: TRBJ2-5; v_gene: TRBV7-7
CDR3nt: TGTGCCAGCAGCCAAGATGTTCGGACAGGCATCTACGAGCAGTACTTC; CDR3aa: CASSQDVRTGIYEQYF; d_gene: TRBD1; j_gene: TRBJ2-7; v_gene: TRBV4-2
CDR3nt: TGTGCCAGTAACATAGGGTCCAGTAGCAATCAGCCCCAGCATTTT; CDR3aa: CASNIGSSSNQPQHF; d_gene: .; j_gene: TRBJ1-5; v_gene: TRBV19
CDR3nt: TGTGCCAGCTCAAATTCGGCCGAGCAGTACTTC; CDR3aa: CASSNSAEQYF; d_gene: .; j_gene: TRBJ2-7; v_gene: TRBV18
CDR3nt: TGTGCCAGCAGCTTGGCCGGGACAGGGCCTGGAAACACCATATATTTT; CDR3aa: CASSLAGTGPGNTIYF; d_gene: TRBD1; j_gene: TRBJ1-3; v_gene: TRBV5-4
CDR3nt: TGTGCCAGCAGCCCAACATCCACCGGGGAGCTGTTTTTT; CDR3aa: CASSPTSTGELFF; d_gene: .; j_gene: TRBJ2-2; v_gene: TRBV6-5
CDR3nt: TGTGCCATCAGTGAGTCTGCATTCAATACGCAGTATTTT; CDR3aa: CAISESAFNTQYF; d_gene: .; j_gene: TRBJ2-3; v_gene: TRBV10-3
CDR3nt: TGTGCCAGCAGCTTACCCAGCGGGATAGAGACCCAGTACTTC; CDR3aa: CASSLPSGIETQYF; d_gene: TRBD2; j_gene: TRBJ2-5; v_gene: TRBV7-2
CDR3nt: TGTGCCAGCAGTAGACGGACAGGGGAGGCGCGGGGCTACACCTTC; CDR3aa: CASSRRTGEARGYTF; d_gene: TRBD1; j_gene: TRBJ1-2; v_gene: TRBV6-5
CDR3nt: TGTGCCAGCAGTCTCTCGGACAGGGCTAACACCATATATTTT; CDR3aa: CASSLSDRANTIYF; d_gene: TRBD1; j_gene: TRBJ1-3; v_gene: TRBV27
CDR3nt: TGTGCCAGCAGCCAAGGATCGCAGGGGAACACTGAAGCTTTCTTT; CDR3aa: CASSQGSQGNTEAFF; d_gene: .; j_gene: TRBJ1-1; v_gene: TRBV4-2
CDR3nt: TGCAGCGTTCCCCCCGCCAGAGATACGCAGTATTTT; CDR3aa: CSVPPARDTQYF; d_gene: .; j_gene: TRBJ2-3; v_gene: TRBV29-1
CDR3nt: TGTGCCAGCAGAAAACAGGGAGGTATTGGCAATCAGCCCCAGCATTTT; CDR3aa: CASRKQGGIGNQPQHF; d_gene: .; j_gene: TRBJ1-5; v_gene: TRBV6-6
CDR3nt: TGTGCCAGCTCACCAAGTGTTAGGACAGCCAACTATGGCTACACCTTC; CDR3aa: CASSPSVRTANYGYTF; d_gene: .; j_gene: TRBJ1-2; v_gene: TRBV18
CDR3nt: TGTGCCAGCAGCGTAGAGAGGACCGGGGAGCTGTTTTTT; CDR3aa: CASSVERTGELFF; d_gene: .; j_gene: TRBJ2-2; v_gene: TRBV9